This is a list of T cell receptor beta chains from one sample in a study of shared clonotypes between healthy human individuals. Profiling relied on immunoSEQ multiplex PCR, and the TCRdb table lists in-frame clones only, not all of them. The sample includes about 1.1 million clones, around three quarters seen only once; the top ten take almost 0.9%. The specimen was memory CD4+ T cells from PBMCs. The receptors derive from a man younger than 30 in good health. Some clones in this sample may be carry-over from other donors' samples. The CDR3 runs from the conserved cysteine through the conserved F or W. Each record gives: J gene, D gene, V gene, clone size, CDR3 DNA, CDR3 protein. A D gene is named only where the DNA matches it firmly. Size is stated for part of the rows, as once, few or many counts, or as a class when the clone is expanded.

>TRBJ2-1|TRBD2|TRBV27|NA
TGTGCCAGCACAAGGACAGCGATGACACTAGCGGGACGCTCCTACAATGAGCAGTTCTTC
CASTRTAMTLAGRSYNEQFF
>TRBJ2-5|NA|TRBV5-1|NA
TGCGCCAGCAGCCCACGTGGGGTGGAGACCCAGTACTTC
CASSPRGVETQYF
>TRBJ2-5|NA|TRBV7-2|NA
TGTGCCAGCAGCCTCGACAGCAACCAAGAGACCCAGTACTTC
CASSLDSNQETQYF
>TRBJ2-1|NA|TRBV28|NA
TGTGCCAGCAGTTTAGGCAGGGAGGCCTACAATGAGCAGTTCTTC
CASSLGREAYNEQFF
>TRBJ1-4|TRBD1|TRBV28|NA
TGTGCCAGCATGGGACAGGGGCGATGGAAACTGTTTTTT
CASMGQGRWKLFF
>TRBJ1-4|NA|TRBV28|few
TGTGCCAGCAGTTTCCTCGGTGAAAAACTGTTTTTT
CASSFLGEKLFF
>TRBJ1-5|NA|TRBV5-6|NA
TGTGCCAGCAGCTCGGACAGCTCGGGCCAGCCCCAGCATTTT
CASSSDSSGQPQHF
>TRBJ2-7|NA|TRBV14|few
TGTGCCAGCAGCCAAGATTATCAGGGCTTCTCCTACGAGCAGTACTTC
CASSQDYQGFSYEQYF
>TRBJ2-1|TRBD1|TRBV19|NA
TGTGCCAGTCGACACAGGGGGAACAATGAGCAGTTCTTC
CASRHRGNNEQFF
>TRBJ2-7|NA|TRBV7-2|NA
TGTGCCAGCAGCCTGATGTGGGCGGCCTACGAGCAGTACTTC
CASSLMWAAYEQYF
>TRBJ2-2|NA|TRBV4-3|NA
TGCGCCAGCAGCCATCACTTTGGGTGGCAGGGAGCCACCGGGGAGCTGTTTTTT
CASSHHFGWQGATGELFF
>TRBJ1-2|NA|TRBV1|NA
TGCACCAGCAGCTTGGCGTGTTTGCGAAAGACCTATGGCTACACCTTC
CTSSLACLRKTYGYTF
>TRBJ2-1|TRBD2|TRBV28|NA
TGTGCCAGCAGCAGCAGCTCGACTAGCGGGATTCTTAAGCAGTTCTTC
CASSSSSTSGILKQFF
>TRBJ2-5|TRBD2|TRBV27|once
TGTGCCAGCAGTTCGGGGACTAGCGGGGGTTTAAAGACCCAGTACTTC
CASSSGTSGGLKTQYF
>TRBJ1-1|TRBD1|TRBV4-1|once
TGCGCCAGCAGCTCCACCGGACAGGGGGAAGCGAACACTGAAGCTTTCTTT
CASSSTGQGEANTEAFF
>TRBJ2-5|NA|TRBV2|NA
TGTGCCAGCAGTGAAGGGACAGGGAGGGGAGAGACCCAGTACTTC
CASSEGTGRGETQYF
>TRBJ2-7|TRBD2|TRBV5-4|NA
TGTGCCAGCAGCCCGGGACTAGCGGGAGTCGAGCAGTACTTC
CASSPGLAGVEQYF
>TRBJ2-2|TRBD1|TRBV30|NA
TGTGCCTGGAGGGGACAGGGTCCGATCGATCTGTTTTTT
CAWRGQGPIDLFF
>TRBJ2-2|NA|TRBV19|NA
TGTGCCAGTAGGATCGGACTGAACACCGGGGAGCTGTTTTTT
CASRIGLNTGELFF
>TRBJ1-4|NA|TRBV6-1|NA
TGTGCCAGCAGTGAACTATACCGGGGTGAAAAACTGTTTTTT
CASSELYRGEKLFF
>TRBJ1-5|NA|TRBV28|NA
TGTGCCAGCAGTTTCGGCAATCAGCCCCAGCATTTT
CASSFGNQPQHF
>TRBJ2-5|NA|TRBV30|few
TGTGCCTGGAGTGTACTGTTTCGGGAGACCCAGTACTTC
CAWSVLFRETQYF
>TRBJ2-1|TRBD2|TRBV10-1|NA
TGCGCCAGCAGTGAGGGCTTAGGTAGCGGGAGGTACAATGAGCAGTTCTTC
CASSEGLGSGRYNEQFF
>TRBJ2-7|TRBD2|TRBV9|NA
TGTGCCAGCAGCAGCTCGGGGGGGACGGCCGAGCAGTACTTC
CASSSSGGTAEQYF
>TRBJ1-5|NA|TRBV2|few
TGTGCCAGCAGCCCGCAACTGGGTAGCAATCAGCCCCAGCATTTT
CASSPQLGSNQPQHF
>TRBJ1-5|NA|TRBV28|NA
TGTGCCAGCAGTCCTCCCCAGCATTTT
CASSPPQHF
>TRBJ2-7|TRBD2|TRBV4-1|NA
TGCGCCAGCAGCCAAGAAATGGGACTAGCGGGAGGAACCCCCTACGAGCAGTACTTC
CASSQEMGLAGGTPYEQYF
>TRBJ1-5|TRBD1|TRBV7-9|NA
TGTGCCAGCAGCTCCGGGACAGGGCTAACAGGCAATCAGCCCCAGCATTTT
CASSSGTGLTGNQPQHF
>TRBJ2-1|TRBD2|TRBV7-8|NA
TGTGCCAGCGGTGCCGGGACTAGCGGGAGGATTGCCTACAATGAGCAGTTCTTC
CASGAGTSGRIAYNEQFF
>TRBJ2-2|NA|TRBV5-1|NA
TGCGCCAGCAGAAACACCTTTGTCGCGAACACCGGGGAGCTGTTTTTT
CASRNTFVANTGELFF
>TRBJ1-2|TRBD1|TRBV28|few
TGTGCCAGCAGTTCCCCGACAGGGGGCGGCTACACCTTC
CASSSPTGGGYTF
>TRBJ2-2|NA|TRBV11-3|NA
TGTGCCAGCAGCTTAGGTACGGAGCACGTTGCCGGGGAGCTGTTTTTT
CASSLGTEHVAGELFF
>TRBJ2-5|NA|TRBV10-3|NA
TGTGCCAGAACAAACCAGTACTTC
CARTNQYF
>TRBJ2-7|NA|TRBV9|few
TGTGCCAGCGGCGGGATGACGTCCTACGAGCAGTACTTC
CASGGMTSYEQYF
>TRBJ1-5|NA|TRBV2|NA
TGTGCCAGCCGGCCGGCCCCAGAGGAAAGGCCCCAGCATTTT
CASRPAPEERPQHF
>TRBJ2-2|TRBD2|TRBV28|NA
TGTGCCAGCAGGGGAGGGGATTTGAACACCGGGGAGCTGTTTTTT
CASRGGDLNTGELFF
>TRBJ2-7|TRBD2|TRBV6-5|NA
TGTGCCAGCAGTTTGACTAGCCCCGAGCAGTACTTC
CASSLTSPEQYF